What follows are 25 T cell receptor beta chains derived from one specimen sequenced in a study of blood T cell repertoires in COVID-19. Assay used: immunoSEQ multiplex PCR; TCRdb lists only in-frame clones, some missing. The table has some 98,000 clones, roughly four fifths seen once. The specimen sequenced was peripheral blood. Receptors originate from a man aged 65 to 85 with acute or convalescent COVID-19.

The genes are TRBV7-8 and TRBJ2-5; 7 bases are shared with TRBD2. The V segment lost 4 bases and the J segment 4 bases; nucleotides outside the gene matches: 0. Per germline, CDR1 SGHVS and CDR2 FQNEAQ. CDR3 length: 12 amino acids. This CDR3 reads CASSSGGETQYF. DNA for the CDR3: TGTGCCAGCAGCTCGGGGGGAGAGACCCAGTACTTC.

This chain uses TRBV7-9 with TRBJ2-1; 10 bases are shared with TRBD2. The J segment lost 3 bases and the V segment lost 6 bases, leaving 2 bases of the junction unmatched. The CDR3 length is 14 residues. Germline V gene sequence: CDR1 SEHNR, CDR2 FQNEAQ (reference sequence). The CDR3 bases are TGTGCCAGCAGTGCTAGCGGGAGCTACAATGAGCAGTTCTTC. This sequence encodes CASSASGSYNEQFF.

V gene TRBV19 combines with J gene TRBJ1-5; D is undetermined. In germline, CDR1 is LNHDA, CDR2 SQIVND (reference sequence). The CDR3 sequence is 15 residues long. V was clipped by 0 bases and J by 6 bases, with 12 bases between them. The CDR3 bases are TGTGCCAGTAGTATAGATCCCGCGGGAGGTCAGCCCCAGCATTTT. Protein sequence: CASSIDPAGGQPQHF.

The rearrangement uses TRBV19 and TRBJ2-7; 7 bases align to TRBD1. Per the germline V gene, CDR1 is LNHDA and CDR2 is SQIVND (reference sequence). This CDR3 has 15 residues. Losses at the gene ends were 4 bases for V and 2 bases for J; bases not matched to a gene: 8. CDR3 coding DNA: TGTGCCAGTAGTACGCCGGGACAGCCTCCCTACGAGCAGTACTTC. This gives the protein CASSTPGQPPYEQYF.

The CDR3 DNA sequence: TGTGCCAGCTCACCGGGCCAGGGGGATGATGGCTACACCTTC. This codes for CASSPGQGDDGYTF. This chain uses TRBV18 with TRBJ1-2; TRBD1 matches 7 bases. CDR3 length equals 14 residues. Unmatched junction bases numbered 7, after V lost 3 bases and J lost 6 bases. Germline CDR1 and CDR2: KGHSH and LQKENI.

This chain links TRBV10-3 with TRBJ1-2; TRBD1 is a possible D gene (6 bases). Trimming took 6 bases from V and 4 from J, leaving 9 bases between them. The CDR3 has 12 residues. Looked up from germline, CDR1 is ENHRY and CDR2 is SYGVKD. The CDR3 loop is CAIRTDSYGYTF. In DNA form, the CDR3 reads TGTGCCATCAGGACGGACAGCTATGGCTACACCTTC.

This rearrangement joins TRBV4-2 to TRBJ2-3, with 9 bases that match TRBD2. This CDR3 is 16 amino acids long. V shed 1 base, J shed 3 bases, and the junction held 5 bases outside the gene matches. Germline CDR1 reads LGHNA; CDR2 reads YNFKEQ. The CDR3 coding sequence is TGTGCCAGCAGCCAAGCGGCGGGAGGGGGGACAGATACGCAGTATTTT. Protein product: CASSQAAGGGTDTQYF.

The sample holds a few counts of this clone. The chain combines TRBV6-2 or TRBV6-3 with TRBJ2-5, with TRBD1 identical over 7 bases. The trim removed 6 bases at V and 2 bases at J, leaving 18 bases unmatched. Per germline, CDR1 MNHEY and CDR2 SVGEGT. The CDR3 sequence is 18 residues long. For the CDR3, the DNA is TGTGCCAGCAGCTTAAGGGCCGAGGGGGCGCGGTATCAAGAGACCCAGTACTTC. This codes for CASSLRAEGARYQETQYF.

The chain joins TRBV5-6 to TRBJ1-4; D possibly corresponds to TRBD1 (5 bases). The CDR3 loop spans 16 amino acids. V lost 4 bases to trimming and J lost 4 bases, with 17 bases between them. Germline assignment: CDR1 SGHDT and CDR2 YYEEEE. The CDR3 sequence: CASSLGGATSNEKLFF. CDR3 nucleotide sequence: TGTGCCAGCAGCCTAGGAGGGGCCACTAGTAATGAAAAACTGTTTTTT.

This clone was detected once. CDR3: CASSLGRGSRSSYEQYF. In DNA form, the CDR3 reads TGTGCCAGCAGTTTAGGGAGGGGGAGCAGGAGCTCCTACGAGCAGTACTTC. The chain is built from TRBV21-1 and TRBJ2-7; the D call in the table, TRBD2, was not verified against the DNA. TRBV21-1 represents a pseudogene. CDR3 length: 17 amino acids.

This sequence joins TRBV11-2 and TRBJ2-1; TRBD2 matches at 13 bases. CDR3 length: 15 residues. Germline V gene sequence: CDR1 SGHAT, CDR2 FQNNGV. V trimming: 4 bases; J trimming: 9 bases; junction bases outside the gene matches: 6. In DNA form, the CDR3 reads TGTGCCAGCAGCTCTGGACTAGCGGGAGTAAGTGAGCAGTTCTTC. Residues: CASSSGLAGVSEQFF.

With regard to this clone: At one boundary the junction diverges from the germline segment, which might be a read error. The CDR3 region is CASSPWAGAAGELFF. The CDR3 DNA reads as TGCGCCAGCAGTCCGTGGGCGGGTGCGGCCGGAGAGCTGTTTTTT. The chain carries TRBV5-1 and TRBJ2-2; weak D call: TRBD2 (5 bases). The CDR3 loop spans 15 amino acids. Germline V gene lookup returns CDR1 SGHRS and CDR2 YFSETQ. Full variable domain (outside the CDR3, taken from reference TRBV5-1 and TRBJ2-2): KAGVTQTPRYLIKTRGQQVTLSCSPISGHRSVSWYQQTPGQGLQFLFEYFSETQRNKGNFPGRFSGRQFSNSRSEMNVSTLELGDSALYLCASSPWAGAAGELFFGEGSRLTVL.

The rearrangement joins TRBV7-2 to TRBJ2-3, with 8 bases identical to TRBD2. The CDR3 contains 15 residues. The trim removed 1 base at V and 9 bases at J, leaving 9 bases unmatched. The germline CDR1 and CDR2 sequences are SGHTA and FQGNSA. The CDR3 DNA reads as TGTGCCAGCAGCTTAGTCGGGACTAGGGAACACACGCAGTATTTT. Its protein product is CASSLVGTREHTQYF.

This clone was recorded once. Here the CDR3 DNA reads TGTGCCAGCACAAACAACGCGAACACCGGGGAGCTGTTTTTT. Protein: CASTNNANTGELFF. The chain combines TRBV6-6 with TRBJ2-2; D gene ambiguous. The CDR3 is 14 residues long. V lost 7 bases and J lost 0, with 9 bases in between. Per the germline V gene, CDR1 is MNHNY and CDR2 is SVGAGI (reference sequence).

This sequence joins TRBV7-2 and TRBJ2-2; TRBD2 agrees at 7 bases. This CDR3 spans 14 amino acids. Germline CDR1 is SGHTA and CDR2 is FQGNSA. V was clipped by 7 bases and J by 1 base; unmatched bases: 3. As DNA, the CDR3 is TGTGCCAGCAAGGGAGGGCGGAACACCGGGGAGCTGTTTTTT. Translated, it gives CASKGGRNTGELFF.

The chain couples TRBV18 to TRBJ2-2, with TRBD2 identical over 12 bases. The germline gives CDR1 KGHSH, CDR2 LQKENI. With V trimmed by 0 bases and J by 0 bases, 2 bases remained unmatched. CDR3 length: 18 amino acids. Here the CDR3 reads CASSPPRLAGANTGELFF. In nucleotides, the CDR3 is TGTGCCAGCTCACCACCGAGACTAGCGGGGGCGAACACCGGGGAGCTGTTTTTT.

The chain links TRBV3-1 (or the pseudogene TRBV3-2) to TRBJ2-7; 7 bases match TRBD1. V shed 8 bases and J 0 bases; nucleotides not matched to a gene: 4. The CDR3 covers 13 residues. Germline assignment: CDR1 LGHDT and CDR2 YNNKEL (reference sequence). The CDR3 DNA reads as TGTGCCAGCCTGGACAGGAGCTCCTACGAGCAGTACTTC. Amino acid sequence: CASLDRSSYEQYF.

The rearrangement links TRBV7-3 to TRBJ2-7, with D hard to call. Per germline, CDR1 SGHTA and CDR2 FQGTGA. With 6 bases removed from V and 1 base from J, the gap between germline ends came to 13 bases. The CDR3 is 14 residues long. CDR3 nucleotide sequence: TGTGCCAGCAGTCAACCAGAGGTGTCCTACGAGCAGTACTTC. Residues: CASSQPEVSYEQYF.

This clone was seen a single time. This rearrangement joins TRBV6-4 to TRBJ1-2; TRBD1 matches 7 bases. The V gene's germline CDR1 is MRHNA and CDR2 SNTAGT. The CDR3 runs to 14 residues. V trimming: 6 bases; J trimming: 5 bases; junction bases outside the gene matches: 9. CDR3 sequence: CASSGTGAGYGYTF. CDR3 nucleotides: TGTGCCAGCAGCGGAACAGGGGCTGGGTATGGCTACACCTTC.

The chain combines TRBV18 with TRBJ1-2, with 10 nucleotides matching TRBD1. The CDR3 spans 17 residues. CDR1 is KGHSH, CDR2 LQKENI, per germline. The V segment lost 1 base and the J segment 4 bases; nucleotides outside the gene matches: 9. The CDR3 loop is CASSPRGRQGASYGYTF. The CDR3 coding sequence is TGTGCCAGCTCACCACGGGGAAGACAGGGGGCAAGCTATGGCTACACCTTC.

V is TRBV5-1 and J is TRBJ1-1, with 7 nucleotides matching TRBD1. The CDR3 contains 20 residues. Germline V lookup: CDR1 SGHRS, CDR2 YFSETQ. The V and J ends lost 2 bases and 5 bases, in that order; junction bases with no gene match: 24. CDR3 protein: CASSFQGQALAGGWITEAFF. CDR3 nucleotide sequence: TGCGCCAGCAGCTTTCAGGGGCAGGCCCTCGCAGGGGGGTGGATAACTGAAGCTTTCTTT.

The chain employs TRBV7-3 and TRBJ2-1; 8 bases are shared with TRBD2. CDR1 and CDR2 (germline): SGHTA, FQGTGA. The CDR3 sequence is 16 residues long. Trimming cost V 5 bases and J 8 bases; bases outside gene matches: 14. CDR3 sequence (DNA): TGTGCCAGCAGCCCCTCAGCAAAGGGACTAGGAGATGAGCAGTTCTTC. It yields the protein CASSPSAKGLGDEQFF. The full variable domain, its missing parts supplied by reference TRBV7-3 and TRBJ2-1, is GAGVSQTPSNKVTEKGKYVELRCDPISGHTALYWYRQSLGQGPEFLIYFQGTGAADDSGLPNDRFFAVRPEGSVSTLKIQRTERGDSAVYLCASSPSAKGLGDEQFFGPGTRLTVL.

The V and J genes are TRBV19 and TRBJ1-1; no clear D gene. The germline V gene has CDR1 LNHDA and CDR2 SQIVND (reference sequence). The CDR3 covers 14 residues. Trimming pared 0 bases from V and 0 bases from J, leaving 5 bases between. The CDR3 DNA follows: TGTGCCAGTAGTATAGACGGTGTGAACACTGAAGCTTTCTTT. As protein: CASSIDGVNTEAFF.

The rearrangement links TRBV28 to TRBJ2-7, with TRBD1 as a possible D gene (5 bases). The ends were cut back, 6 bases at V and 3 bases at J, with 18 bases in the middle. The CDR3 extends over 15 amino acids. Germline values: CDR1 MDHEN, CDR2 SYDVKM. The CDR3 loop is CASRRPRGRSYEQYF. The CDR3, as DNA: TGTGCCAGCAGACGGCCTAGGGGCAGAAGCTACGAGCAGTACTTC.

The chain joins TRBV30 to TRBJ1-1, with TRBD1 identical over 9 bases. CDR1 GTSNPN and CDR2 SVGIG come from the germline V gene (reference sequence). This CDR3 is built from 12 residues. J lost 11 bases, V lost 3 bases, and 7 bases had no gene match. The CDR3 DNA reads TGTGCCTGGAGCTCCACAGGGGGCTCGGCTTTCTTT. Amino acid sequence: CAWSSTGGSAFF.